The present TCR beta chain was sequenced within a study of regulatory T cells in long-lasting Graves disease. Across the whole study: Newly diagnosed Graves' patients took antithyroid drugs under 3 months.

The germline V gene encodes CDR1 GTSNPN and CDR2 SVGIG (reference sequence). V was pared by 0 bases and J by 0 bases, with 11 bases between. This CDR3 comprises 15 residues. Time point meaning: newly diagnosed GD, antithyroid drugs for less than 3 months. PBMCs provided the RNA from which the TCR library was made. Graves' disease diagnoses used American Thyroid Association guidelines. Arm-PCR with iRepertoire HTBI primers amplified the CDR3 regions for these TCR beta libraries. TCRdb redid the calling of the multiplex PCR reads with MiXCR, one entry per CDR3 protein. Of approximately 490,000 distinct CDR3 sequences listed, 15% to 20% are singletons. This clonotype was observed many times. These sequences were also reported in another study, on T cells in Graves' hyperthyroidism and ophthalmopathy. That paper states: The TCR CDR3 was amplified in a first-round RT-PCR using the HTBI primer set.

This sequence originates from a man aged 35-49 years with Graves disease. The V call is TRBV30, the J call TRBJ1-1; D is possibly TRBD1 (5 bases). The sample was peripheral blood mononuclear cells (PBMCs), taken at new diagnosis, from a patient treated with antithyroid drugs. As DNA, the CDR3 is TGTGCCTGGAGTGTATGGGGCGGATTGAACACTGAAGCTTTCTTT. Amino acids: CAWSVWGGLNTEAFF.